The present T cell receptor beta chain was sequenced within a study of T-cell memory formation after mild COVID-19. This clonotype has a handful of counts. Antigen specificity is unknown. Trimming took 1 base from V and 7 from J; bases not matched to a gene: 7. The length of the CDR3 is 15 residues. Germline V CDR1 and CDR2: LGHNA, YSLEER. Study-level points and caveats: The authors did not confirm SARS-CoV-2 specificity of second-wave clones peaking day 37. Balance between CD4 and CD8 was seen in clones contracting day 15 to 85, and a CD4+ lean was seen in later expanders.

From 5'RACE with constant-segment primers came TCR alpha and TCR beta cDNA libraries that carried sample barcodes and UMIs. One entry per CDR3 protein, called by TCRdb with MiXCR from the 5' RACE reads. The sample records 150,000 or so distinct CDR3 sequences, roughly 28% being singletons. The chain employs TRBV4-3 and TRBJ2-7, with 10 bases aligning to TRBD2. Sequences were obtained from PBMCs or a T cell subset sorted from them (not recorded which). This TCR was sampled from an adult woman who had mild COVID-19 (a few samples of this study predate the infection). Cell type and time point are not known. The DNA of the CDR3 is TGCGCCAGCAGCCAAGTGGCTAGCGGGAGCCGGGAGCAGTACTTC. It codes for CASSQVASGSREQYF.